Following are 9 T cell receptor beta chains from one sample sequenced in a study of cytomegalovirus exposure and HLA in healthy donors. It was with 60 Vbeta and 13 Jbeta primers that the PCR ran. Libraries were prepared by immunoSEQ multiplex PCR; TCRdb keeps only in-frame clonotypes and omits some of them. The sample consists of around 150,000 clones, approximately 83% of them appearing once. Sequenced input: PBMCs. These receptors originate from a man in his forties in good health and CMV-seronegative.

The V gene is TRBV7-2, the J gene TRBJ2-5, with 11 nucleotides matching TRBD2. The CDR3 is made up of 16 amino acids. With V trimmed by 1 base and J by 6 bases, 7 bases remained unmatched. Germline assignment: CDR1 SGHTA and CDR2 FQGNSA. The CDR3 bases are TGTGCCAGCAGCTTAGAAGCTAGCGGGGGGTGGCAGACCCAGTACTTC. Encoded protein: CASSLEASGGWQTQYF.

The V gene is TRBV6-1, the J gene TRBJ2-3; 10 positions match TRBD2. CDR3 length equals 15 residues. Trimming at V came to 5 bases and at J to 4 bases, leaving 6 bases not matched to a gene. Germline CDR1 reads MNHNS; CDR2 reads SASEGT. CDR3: CASSRLAGIPDTQYF. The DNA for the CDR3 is TGTGCCAGCAGTCGACTAGCGGGTATACCAGATACGCAGTATTTT.

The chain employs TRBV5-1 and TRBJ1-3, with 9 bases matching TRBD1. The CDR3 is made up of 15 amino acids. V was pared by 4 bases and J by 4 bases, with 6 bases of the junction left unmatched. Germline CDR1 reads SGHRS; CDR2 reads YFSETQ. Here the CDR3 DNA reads TGCGCCAGCAGCACCGGACAGGGGTACGGAAACACCATATATTTT. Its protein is CASSTGQGYGNTIYF.

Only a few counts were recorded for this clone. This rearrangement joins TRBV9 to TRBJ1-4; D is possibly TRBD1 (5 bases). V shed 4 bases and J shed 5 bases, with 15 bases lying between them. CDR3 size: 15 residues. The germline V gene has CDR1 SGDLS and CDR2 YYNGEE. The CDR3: CASSQGPQGNEKLFF. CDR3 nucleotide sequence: TGTGCCAGCAGCCAAGGCCCCCAGGGAAATGAAAAACTGTTTTTT.

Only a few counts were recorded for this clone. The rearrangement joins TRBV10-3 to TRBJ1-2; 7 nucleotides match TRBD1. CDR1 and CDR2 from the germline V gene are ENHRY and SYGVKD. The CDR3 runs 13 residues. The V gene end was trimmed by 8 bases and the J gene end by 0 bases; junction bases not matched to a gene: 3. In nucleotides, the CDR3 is TGTGCCATCCAGGGACAGCCTAACTATGGCTACACCTTC. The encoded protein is CAIQGQPNYGYTF.

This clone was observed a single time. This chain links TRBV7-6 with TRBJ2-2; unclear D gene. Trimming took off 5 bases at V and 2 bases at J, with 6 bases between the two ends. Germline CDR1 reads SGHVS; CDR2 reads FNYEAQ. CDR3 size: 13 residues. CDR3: CASSSTNTGELFF. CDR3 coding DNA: TGTGCCAGCAGCAGCACTAACACCGGGGAGCTGTTTTTT. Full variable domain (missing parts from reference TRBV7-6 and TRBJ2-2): GAGVSQSPRYKVTKRGQDVALRCDPISGHVSLYWYRQALGQGPEFLTYFNYEAQQDKSGLPNDRFSAERPEGSISTLTIQRTEQRDSAMYRCASSSTNTGELFFGEGSRLTVL.

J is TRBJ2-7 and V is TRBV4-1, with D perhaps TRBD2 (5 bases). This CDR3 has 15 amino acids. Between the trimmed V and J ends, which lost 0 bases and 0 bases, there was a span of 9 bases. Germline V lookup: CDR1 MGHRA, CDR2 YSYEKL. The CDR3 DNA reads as TGCGCCAGCAGCCAAGACGGGGTGGACTCCTACGAGCAGTACTTC. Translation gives CASSQDGVDSYEQYF.

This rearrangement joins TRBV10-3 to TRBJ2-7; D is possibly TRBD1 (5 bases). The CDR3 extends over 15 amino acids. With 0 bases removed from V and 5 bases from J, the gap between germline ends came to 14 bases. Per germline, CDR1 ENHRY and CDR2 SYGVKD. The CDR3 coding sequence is TGTGCCATCAGTGAGTCTACGCGCAGGGCCCACGAGCAGTACTTC. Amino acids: CAISESTRRAHEQYF.

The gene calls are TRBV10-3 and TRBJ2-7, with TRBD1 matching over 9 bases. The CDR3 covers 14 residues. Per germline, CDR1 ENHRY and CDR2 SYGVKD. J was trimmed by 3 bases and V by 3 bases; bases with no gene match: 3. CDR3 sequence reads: CAISEQGAIYEQYF. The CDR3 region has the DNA TGTGCCATCAGTGAACAGGGGGCGATCTACGAGCAGTACTTC.